The following is a TCR beta chain sequence with its context. The protocol was immunoSEQ multiplex PCR, while the TCRdb copy is restricted to in-frame clones and leaves out a portion. The sample lists 250,000 to 300,000 clones, over 80% seen once, with 1.2% in the top ten. This CDR3 spans 12 amino acids. Trimming stripped 6 bases from V and 5 bases from J, with 10 bases between. Germline CDR1 and CDR2: SNHLY and FYNNEI. This entry is derived from a study of blood T cell repertoires in COVID-19. The rearrangement links TRBV2 to TRBJ1-1; D not certain. The specimen was PBMCs or T cells enriched from blood (not recorded which). The TCR was taken from a human donor in a cohort exposed to, infected with or recovered from COVID-19 (not recorded which). The donor label of this sample is uncertain. CDR3 nucleotide sequence: TGTGCCAGCAGCGCGGACTTGACTGAAGCTTTCTTT. Protein sequence: CASSADLTEAFF.